The clone carrying this TCR beta chain was picked up many times. Its antigen is as yet unknown. The data are from a study of neurological immune-mediated disorders. Trimming stripped 1 base from V and 3 bases from J, with 10 bases between. Looked up from germline, CDR1 is SGHRS and CDR2 is YFSETQ. This CDR3 is built from 15 residues. 1 million sorted CD4+ or CD8+ T cells made each library. General observations from the study: No sharing of CDR3 amino acid sequences was observed among expanded clones across subjects, suggesting private repertoires in all groups.

The cDNA was generated through 5'RACE incorporating 10-nucleotide random UMIs. TCRdb re-derived calls from the 5' RACE reads in MiXCR, one entry per CDR3 protein. This table holds tens of thousands of distinct CDR3 sequences, about 6% found once. This sequence originates from a woman between 40 and 50 years old in good health. Sequencing used CD4+ T cells from blood. V and J are TRBV5-1 and TRBJ1-4, with D maybe TRBD1 (6 bases). The CDR3 DNA is TGCGCCAGCAGCTTGAGGGGACACTCTAATGAAAAACTGTTTTTT. Its translation: CASSLRGHSNEKLFF.